This T cell receptor (beta chain) was identified in a study of T cells in Graves' hyperthyroidism and ophthalmopathy. Ten or more counts support this clonotype. The antigen remains unidentified. Germline assignment: CDR1 WSHSY and CDR2 SAAADI. CDR3 length: 13 amino acids. Trimming pared 5 bases from V and 3 bases from J, leaving 10 bases between. TCR beta CDR3 regions were amplified from RNA transcripts. HTBI primers were employed in a first-round RT-PCR of the TCR CDR3. TCRdb used MiXCR to reprocess the multiplex PCR reads, holding one entry per CDR3 protein. The profile covers hundreds of thousands of distinct CDR3 sequences, with roughly 46% appearing a single time and under 8% taken by the ten largest. Study observations and caveats: Blood held most thyroid clonotypes expanded above 0.001 frequency.

Patients showing uncontrolled infection, other autoimmune disease, pregnancy or lactation were ineligible. The sequence derives from an adult man with Graves' disease, either hyperthyroidism or ophthalmopathy (not recorded which). The chain is built from TRBV10-2 and TRBJ1-2, with D possibly being TRBD1 (5 bases). The sample consisted of peripheral blood or thyroid tissue (not recorded which). The CDR3 region is CASSTGRDYGYTF. The CDR3 region has the DNA TGCGCCAGCAGTACAGGCAGAGACTATGGCTACACCTTC.